This T cell receptor beta chain stems from a study of low-dose radiotherapy and immunotherapy resistance in tumors. As for the study in general: Per fraction, Cohort 2 was given 1 Gy every two weeks, accumulating a total of 13 Gy over 26 weeks. Every day for four cycles from cycle 1 day 1, patients took 300 mg of oral aspirin.

Alpha and beta chains were covered, as first-strand cDNA relied on TRAV- and TRBV-specific primers. Using a constant-region primer together with a V-primer adapter, TCRs were subjected to around 20 PCR cycles of amplification. TCRdb analysed the reads with MiXCR anew, one entry per CDR3 protein. The data show 70,000 to 95,000 distinct CDR3 sequences, around 17% seen once. Per germline, CDR1 SGHRS and CDR2 YFSETQ. The ends were cut back, 4 bases at V and 10 bases at J, with 20 bases in the middle. CDR3 length: 14 residues. The time point denotes: before trial treatment. As their treatment, donors received nivolumab, ipilimumab, aspirin, low-dose cyclophosphamide and low-dose radiotherapy. Enrollment required an advanced solid tumor negative for tumor-infiltrating lymphocytes. This clonotype was recorded many times.

Sequenced here: PBMCs, sampled before treatment. The receptor's source is a male donor with prostate cancer. This chain uses TRBV5-1 with TRBJ1-1; D is perhaps TRBD1 (6 bases). This CDR3 reads CASSRGTGQVRAFF. CDR3 sequence (DNA): TGCGCCAGCAGCAGGGGGACGGGCCAAGTGAGAGCTTTCTTT.